This T cell receptor (beta chain) originates from a study of blood T cell dynamics during melanoma immunotherapy. Across the whole study: Metastatic melanoma patients received first-line pembrolizumab or nivolumab plus ipilimumab. General study findings and limits: At W3, later disease-control patients showed bifurcated PBMC repertoire changes, unlike progressors.

With regard to this clone: What it binds is unknown.

Time point of the sample: pre-treatment baseline. No patient had earlier systemic cancer treatment, concurrent immunosuppressants, or another active cancer. DNA loading was fixed at approximately 350 ng for all bulk PBMC samples. Here immunoSEQ multiplex PCR was the method, and the copy in TCRdb shows in-frame clones only, minus some. The table has 6,000 to 8,000 clones, more than 65% seen once. CDR3 size: 14 residues. Germline V gives CDR1 SEHNR, CDR2 FQNEAQ (reference sequence). V was trimmed by 2 bases and J by 4 bases, leaving 11 bases between them. This receptor was taken from a human donor with melanoma. Sample: blood, taken from a patient treated with checkpoint blockade. The chain combines TRBV7-9 with TRBJ1-2, with unresolved D. The CDR3 region has the DNA TGTGCCAGCAGCTTAAGTGGAGTGGGCTATGGCTACACCTTC. Its translation is CASSLSGVGYGYTF.